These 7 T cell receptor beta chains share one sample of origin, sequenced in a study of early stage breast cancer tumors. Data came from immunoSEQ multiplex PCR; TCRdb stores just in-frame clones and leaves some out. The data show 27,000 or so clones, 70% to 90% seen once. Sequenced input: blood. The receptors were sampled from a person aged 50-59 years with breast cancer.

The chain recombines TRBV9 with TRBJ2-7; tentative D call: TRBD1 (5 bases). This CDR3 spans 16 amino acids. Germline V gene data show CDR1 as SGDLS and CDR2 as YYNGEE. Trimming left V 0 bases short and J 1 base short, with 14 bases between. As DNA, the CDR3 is TGTGCCAGCAGCGTAGATGACAGAAGTGTATCCTACGAGCAGTACTTC. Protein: CASSVDDRSVSYEQYF.

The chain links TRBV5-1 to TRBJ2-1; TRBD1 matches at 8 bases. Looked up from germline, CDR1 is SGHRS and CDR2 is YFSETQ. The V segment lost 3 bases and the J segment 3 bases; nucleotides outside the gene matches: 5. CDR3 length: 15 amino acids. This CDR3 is CASSSGQGGYNEQFF. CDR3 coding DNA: TGCGCCAGCAGCTCCGGACAGGGAGGCTACAATGAGCAGTTCTTC.

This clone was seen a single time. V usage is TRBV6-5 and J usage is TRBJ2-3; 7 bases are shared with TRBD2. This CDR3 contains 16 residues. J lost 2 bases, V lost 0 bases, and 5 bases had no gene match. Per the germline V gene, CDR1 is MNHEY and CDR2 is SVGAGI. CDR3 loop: CASSYSSGGFTDTQYF. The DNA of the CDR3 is TGTGCCAGCAGTTACTCTTCCGGGGGGTTCACAGATACGCAGTATTTT.

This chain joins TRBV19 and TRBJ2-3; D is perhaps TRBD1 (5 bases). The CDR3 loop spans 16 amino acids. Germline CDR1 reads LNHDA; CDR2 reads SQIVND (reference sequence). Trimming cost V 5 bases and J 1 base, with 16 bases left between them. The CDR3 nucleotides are TGTGCCAGTAGTCCTAAGGCAGGGCTAGGCACAGATACGCAGTATTTT. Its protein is CASSPKAGLGTDTQYF.

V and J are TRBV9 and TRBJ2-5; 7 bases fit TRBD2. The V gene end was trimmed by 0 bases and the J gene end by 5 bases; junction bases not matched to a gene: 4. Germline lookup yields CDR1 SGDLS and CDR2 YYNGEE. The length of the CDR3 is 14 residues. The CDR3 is CASSVVPGGETQYF. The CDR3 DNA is TGTGCCAGCAGCGTAGTACCCGGGGGGGAGACCCAGTACTTC.

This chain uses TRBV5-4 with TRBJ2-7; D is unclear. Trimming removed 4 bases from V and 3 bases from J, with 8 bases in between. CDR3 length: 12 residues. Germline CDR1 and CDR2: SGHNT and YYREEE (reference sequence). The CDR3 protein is CASSLAVYEQYF. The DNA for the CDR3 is TGTGCCAGCAGCCTGGCTGTCTACGAGCAGTACTTC.

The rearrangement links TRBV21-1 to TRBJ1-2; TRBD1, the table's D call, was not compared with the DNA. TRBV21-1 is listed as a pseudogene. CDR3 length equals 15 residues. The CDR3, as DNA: TGTGCCAGCAGCCCCCTCAGGGACAGATTAAATGGCTACACCTTC. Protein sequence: CASSPLRDRLNGYTF.